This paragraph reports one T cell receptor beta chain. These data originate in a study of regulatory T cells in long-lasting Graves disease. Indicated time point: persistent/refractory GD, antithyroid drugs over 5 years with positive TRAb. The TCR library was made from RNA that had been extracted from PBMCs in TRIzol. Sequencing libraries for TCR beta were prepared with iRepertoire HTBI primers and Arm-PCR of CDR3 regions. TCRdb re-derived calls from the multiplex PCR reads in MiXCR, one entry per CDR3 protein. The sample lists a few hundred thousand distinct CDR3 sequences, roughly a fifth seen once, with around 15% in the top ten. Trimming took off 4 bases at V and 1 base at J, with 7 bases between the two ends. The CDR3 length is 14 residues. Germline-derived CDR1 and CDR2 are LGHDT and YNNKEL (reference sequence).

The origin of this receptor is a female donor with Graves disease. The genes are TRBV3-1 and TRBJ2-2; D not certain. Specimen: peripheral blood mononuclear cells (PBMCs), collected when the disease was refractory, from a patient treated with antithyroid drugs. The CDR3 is CASSPLQNTGELFF. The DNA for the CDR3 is TGTGCCAGCAGCCCACTGCAGAACACCGGGGAGCTGTTTTTT.